A single T cell receptor beta chain is shown here with its context. This entry is derived from a study of human T cells and chemical hapten exposure. Study in general: DPC at 0.01% went onto the upper back in patch tests, read at 6 days.

Time point noted: patch test 3, about 24 weeks after DPC sensitization. Specified treatment: therapeutic diphenylcyclopropenone sensitization with weekly scalp DPC. The starting material, unfractionated whole blood, was used for total RNA extraction. One entry per CDR3 protein results from TCRdb running MiXCR on the RACE reads. Of roughly 100,000 distinct CDR3 sequences in the sample, 30% to 35% are singletons; the top ten hold roughly 2.5%. V was shortened by 10 bases and J by 1 base, with 10 bases between the two germline ends. The CDR3 runs 12 residues. Germline CDR1 reads MNHEY; CDR2 reads SVGEGT.

Material: whole blood, obtained in connection with sensitization to the hapten diphenylcyclopropenone (DPC). The chain has TRBV6-2 or TRBV6-3 and TRBJ2-5; weak D call: TRBD1 (5 bases). This sequence was found in a man aged 35 to 55 with alopecia areata. Some clones in this sample may be carry-over from other donors' samples. DNA for the CDR3: TGTGCCATCACAGACAGCCAAGAGACCCAGTACTTC. Encoded protein: CAITDSQETQYF.